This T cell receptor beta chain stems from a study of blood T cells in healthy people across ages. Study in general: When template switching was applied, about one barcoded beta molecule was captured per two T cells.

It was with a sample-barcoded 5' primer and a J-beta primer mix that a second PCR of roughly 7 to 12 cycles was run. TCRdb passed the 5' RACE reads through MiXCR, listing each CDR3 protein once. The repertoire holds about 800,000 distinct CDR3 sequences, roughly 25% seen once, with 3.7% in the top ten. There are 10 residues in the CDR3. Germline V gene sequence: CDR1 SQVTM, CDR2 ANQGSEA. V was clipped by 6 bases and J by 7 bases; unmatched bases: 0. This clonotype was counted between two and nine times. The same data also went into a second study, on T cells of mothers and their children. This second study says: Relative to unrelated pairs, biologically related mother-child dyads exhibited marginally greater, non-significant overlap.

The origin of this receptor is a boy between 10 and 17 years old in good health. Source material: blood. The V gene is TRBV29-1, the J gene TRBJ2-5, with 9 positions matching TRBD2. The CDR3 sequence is CSVTSGTQYF. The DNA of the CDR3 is TGCAGCGTGACTAGCGGGACCCAGTACTTC.